This T cell receptor (beta chain) stems from a study of cytomegalovirus exposure and HLA in healthy donors. Study at large: Researchers previously reported finding about 110 million unique TCR beta sequences from some 180 million T cells. Broader study findings: The classifier was said to identify cytomegalovirus status with high specificity and sensitivity. Available immune exposure information was restricted to CMV serostatus only.

Concerning this clone: The antigen is undetermined.

Trimming stripped 0 bases from V and 3 bases from J, with 10 bases between. Per the germline V gene, CDR1 is KGHSH and CDR2 is LQKENI. This CDR3 spans 15 amino acids. The PCR contained 60 Vbeta and 13 Jbeta primers. Profiled with immunoSEQ multiplex PCR; TCRdb holds only in-frame clones, not every one. The sample's table shows some 80,000 clones. The V and J genes are TRBV18 and TRBJ2-3, with D possibly being TRBD1 (5 bases). The TCR comes from a woman in her twenties or thirties in good health and CMV-seronegative. Sequencing was done on a sample of PBMCs. CDR3 protein: CASSPPSGLTDTQYF. DNA for the CDR3: TGTGCCAGCTCACCACCTTCAGGGTTGACAGATACGCAGTATTTT.